The rows below give T cell receptor beta chains drawn from one sample of a study of pediatric ulcerative colitis. Repertoires were generated with immunoSEQ multiplex PCR, while TCRdb's copy carries only in-frame clones and drops some. The sample consists of approximately 22,000 clones, around 69% of them appearing once. The sequenced sample consisted of gut tissue. These receptors originate from a boy aged 10-17 years with severe ulcerative colitis. Both conserved end residues are part of each CDR3. The order of the fields is V gene, CDR3 protein.

TRBV14,CASSPRRTNEKLFF
TRBV2,CASSDEGLGYEQYF
TRBV2,CATSAGTGLLLFF
TRBV28,CASSRRFWGYEQYF
TRBV6-6,CASSPQTNEKLFF
TRBV2,CASSAGGSYEQYF
TRBV16,CASSHTDSSLNYGYTF
TRBV5-8,CASSPRTEKLFF
TRBV7-9,CASSLPLDHGYTF
TRBV7-2,CASSLTTGNYEQYF
TRBV13,CASSSLRAEQYF
TRBV7-2,CASRPGRGNGYTF
TRBV2,CASSRGQLNTEAFF
TRBV19,CASSIDQLNTEAFF
TRBV5-4,CASSLKRSTGTAPYNSPLHF
TRBV20-1,CSVRLRGGYTF
TRBV6-1,CASESEAFF
TRBV7-9,CASSLNQGEGEQYF
TRBV6-1,CASSEAYNTDTQYF
TRBV15,CATSRGGIAAQETQYF
TRBV10-3,CAISTAPTGGNTEAFF
TRBV18,CASSPLGGPTGELFF
TRBV10-3,CAILPASNTGELFF
TRBV5-4,CASSLDRGYEQYF
TRBV5-6,CASSPPGSGYQETQYF
TRBV5-1,CASSLQGNEQYF
TRBV5-1,CASSLTASGNTIYF
TRBV19,CASSIRPGRGEQYF
TRBV9,CASSVGPVGRNTEAFF
TRBV6-6,CASSYDGGLNGYTF
TRBV5-1,CASSLEVVTGVGNTIYF
TRBV5-1,CASSLEGHNSPLHF
TRBV27,CASSLGGQTYEQYF
TRBV10-2,CASVGGVWTEAFF
TRBV10-2,CASSESTGPYQPQHF
TRBV5-5,CASTPHPDGKAYEQYF
TRBV5-6,CASSSLAVSGNTIYF
TRBV4-1,CASSRQGSYGYTF
TRBV7-9,CASSLEGQGGYTF
TRBV4-1,CASSQERASSYEQYF
TRBV4-1,CASSLEAGELTGELFF
TRBV6-1,CASQRVSYNEQFF
TRBV10-2,CASVGRQNGSPLHF
TRBV29-1,CSVGRQGLHEQFF
TRBV19,CASSVGTGPNQPQHF
TRBV13,CASSLQLSYEQYF
TRBV7-9,CASSFRGGGTTMKQFF
TRBV7-6,CASSLAGASTDTQYF
TRBV6-5,CASSLTETYEQYF
TRBV6-1,CASSVEPGGTQYF
TRBV5-6,CASSLGRGEQYF
TRBV6-4,CASSDGAGDTDTQYF
TRBV6-5,CASRRASTDTQYF
TRBV7-2,CASSLIIDTQYF